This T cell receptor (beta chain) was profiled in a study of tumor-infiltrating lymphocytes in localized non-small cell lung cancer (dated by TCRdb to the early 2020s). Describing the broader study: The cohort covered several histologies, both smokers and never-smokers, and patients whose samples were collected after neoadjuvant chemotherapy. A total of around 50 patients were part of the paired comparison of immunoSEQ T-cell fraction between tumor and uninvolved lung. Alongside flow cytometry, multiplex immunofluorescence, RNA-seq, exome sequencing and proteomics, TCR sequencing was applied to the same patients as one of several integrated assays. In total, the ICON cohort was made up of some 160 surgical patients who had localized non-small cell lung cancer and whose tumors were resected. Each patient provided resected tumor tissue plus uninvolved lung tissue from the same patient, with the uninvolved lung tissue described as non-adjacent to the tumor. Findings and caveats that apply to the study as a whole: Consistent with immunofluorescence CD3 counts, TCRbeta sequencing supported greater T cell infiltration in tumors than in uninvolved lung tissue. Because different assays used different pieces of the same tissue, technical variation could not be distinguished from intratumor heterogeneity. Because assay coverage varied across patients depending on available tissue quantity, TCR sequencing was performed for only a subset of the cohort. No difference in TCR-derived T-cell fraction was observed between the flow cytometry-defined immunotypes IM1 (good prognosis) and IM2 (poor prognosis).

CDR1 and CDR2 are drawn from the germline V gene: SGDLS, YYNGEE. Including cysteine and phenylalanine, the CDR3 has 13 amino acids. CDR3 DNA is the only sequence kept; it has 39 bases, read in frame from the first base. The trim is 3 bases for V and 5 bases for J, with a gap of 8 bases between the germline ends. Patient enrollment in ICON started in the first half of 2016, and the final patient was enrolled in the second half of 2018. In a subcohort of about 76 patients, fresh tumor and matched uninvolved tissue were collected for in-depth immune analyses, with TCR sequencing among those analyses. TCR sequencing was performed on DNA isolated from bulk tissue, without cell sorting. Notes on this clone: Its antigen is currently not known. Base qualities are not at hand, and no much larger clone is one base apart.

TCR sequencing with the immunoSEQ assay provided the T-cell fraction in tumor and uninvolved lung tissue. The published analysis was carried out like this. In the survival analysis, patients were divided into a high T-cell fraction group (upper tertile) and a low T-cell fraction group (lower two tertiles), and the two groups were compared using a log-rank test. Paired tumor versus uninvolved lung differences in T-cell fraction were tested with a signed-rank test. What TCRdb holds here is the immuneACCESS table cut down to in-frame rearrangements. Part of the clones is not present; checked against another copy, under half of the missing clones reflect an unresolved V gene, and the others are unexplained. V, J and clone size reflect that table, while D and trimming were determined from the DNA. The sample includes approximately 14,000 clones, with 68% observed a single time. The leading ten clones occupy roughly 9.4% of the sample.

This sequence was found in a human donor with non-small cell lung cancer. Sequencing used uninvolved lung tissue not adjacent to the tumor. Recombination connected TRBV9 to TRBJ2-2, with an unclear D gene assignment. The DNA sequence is TGTGCCAGCAGCGCCGTAGTAACCGGGGAGCTGTTTTTT. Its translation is CASSAVVTGELFF.